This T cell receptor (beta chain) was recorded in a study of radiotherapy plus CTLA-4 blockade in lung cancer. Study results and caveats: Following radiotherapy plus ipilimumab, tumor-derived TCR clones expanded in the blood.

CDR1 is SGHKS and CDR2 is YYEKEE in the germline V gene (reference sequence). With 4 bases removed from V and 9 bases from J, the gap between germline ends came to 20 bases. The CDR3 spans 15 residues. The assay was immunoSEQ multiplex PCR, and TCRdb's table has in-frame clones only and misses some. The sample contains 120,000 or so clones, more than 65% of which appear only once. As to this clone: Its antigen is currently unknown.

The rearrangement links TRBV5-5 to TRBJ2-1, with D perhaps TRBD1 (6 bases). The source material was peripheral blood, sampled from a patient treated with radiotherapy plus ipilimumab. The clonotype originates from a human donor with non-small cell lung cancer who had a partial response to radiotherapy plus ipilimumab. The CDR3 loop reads CASSQTGNPSTEQFF. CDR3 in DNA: TGTGCCAGCAGCCAAACAGGGAATCCTTCTACTGAGCAGTTCTTC.